This T cell receptor beta chain derives from a study of T-cell reconstitution after alpha-beta-depleted transplantation in children (dated by TCRdb to about 2016). Study-wide context: Using TCR repertoire profiling, the study quantitatively followed how T-cell immune reconstitution unfolded in children after TCRalphabeta/CD19-depleted allogeneic hematopoietic cell transplantation.

Library generation was performed with PCR. The instrument given in TCRdb is Illumina HiSeq 2500. TCR library preparation used molecular barcoding, with unique molecular identifiers applied to normalize quantification of the TCRbeta repertoire. The public reads were quality trimmed at Q25 with fastp and then assembled into clones with MiXCR by TCRdb, keeping productive beta chains. Identical CDR3 protein sequences are pooled into one entry, listed with their most common genes and DNA. The table for this sample lists 450,000 to 600,000 distinct CDR3 sequences; around 20% of them were counted only once. Approximately 3% of the sample is in the top ten clones. Notes on this clonotype: No antigen is known for it. No much larger clonotype is one base removed from it; base qualities were not supplied.

From a lookup of the germline V gene (reference sequence), CDR1 and CDR2 are MNHEY and SMNVEV. CDR3 length: 16 amino acids, cysteine to phenylalanine. The CDR3 DNA has 48 bases and is translated from base 1. The V and J ends are trimmed by 6 bases and 4 bases, leaving 20 bases between them. The chain joins TRBV27 to TRBJ2-3; TRBD2 might be the D gene, on 6 matching bases. This clonotype originated in a human donor who donated a stem cell graft to a child with acute lymphoblastic leukemia. Sequenced here: PBMCs from the stem cell graft donor, sampled from the stem cell graft. The encoded CDR3 is CASREGAGRGADTQYF. The DNA sequence is TGTGCCAGCAGGGAGGGCGCGGGGAGAGGCGCAGATACGCAGTATTTT.